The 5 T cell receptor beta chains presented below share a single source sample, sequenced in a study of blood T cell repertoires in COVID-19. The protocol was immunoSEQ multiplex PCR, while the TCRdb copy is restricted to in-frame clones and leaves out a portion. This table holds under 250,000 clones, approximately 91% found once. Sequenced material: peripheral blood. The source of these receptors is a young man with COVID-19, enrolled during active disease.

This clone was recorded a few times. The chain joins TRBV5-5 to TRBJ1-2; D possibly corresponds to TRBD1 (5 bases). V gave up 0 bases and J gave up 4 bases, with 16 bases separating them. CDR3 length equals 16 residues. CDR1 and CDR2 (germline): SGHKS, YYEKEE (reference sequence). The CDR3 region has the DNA TGTGCCAGCAGCTTGGAATCTGCAGGGCTAGGCTATGGCTACACCTTC. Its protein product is CASSLESAGLGYGYTF.

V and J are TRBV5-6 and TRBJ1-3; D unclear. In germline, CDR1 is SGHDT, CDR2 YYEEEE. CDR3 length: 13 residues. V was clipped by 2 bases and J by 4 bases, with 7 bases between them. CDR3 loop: CASSFAAGNTIYF. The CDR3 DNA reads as TGTGCCAGCAGCTTCGCTGCGGGAAACACCATATATTTT.

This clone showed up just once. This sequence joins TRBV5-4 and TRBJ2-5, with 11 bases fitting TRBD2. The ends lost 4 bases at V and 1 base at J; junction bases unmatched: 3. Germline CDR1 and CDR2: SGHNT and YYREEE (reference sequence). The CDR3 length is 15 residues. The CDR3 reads CASSGGTSGQETQYF. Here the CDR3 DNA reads TGTGCCAGCAGCGGTGGGACTAGCGGCCAAGAGACCCAGTACTTC.

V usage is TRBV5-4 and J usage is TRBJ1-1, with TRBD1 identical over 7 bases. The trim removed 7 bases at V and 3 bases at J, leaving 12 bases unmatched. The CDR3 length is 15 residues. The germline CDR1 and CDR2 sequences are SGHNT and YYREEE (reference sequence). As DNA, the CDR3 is TGTGCCAGCTCGGATACAAACAGGGGTCACACTGAAGCTTTCTTT. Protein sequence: CASSDTNRGHTEAFF. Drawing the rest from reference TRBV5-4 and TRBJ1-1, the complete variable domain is ETGVTQSPTHLIKTRGQQVTLRCSSQSGHNTVSWYQQALGQGPQFIFQYYREEENGRGNFPPRFSGLQFPNYSSELNVNALELDDSALYLCASSDTNRGHTEAFFGQGTRLTVV.

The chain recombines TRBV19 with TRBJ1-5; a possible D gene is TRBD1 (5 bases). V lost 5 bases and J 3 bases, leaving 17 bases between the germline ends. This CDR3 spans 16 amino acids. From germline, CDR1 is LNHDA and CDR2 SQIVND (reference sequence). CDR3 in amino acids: CASSPPGRGLNQPQHF. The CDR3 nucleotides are TGTGCCAGTAGTCCGCCCGGGAGGGGTCTCAATCAGCCCCAGCATTTT.